This T cell receptor (beta chain) was sequenced during a study of PD-1 blockade in classical Hodgkin lymphoma. Per germline, CDR1 SGHKS and CDR2 YYEKEE (reference sequence). Trimming shortened V by 1 base and J by 0 bases, and 10 bases separated the two germline ends. CDR3 length equals 16 residues. All patients experienced relapse after autologous stem cell transplantation, and brentuximab vedotin exposure was variable. Magnetic negative selection of thawed PBMCs was the method by which CD4+ T cells were purified. Turning to this clone: Antigen unknown.

Profiling relied on immunoSEQ multiplex PCR, and the TCRdb table lists in-frame clones only, not all of them. The data contain under 8,500 clones, roughly 85% of them singletons. General study results and limits: Baseline diversity was lower in partial responders and progressors than complete responders. Reasons behind the repertoire differences stay unclear, perhaps disease activity or earlier therapy. Nivolumab starters within 1 year of ASCT were excluded. Significant TCR diversity gains by C4D1 occurred in CD4+ but not CD8+ cells.

The specimen was CD4+ T cells from blood, collected at baseline. This rearrangement joins TRBV5-5 to TRBJ1-4; perhaps TRBD1 as D (6 bases). This receptor was identified in a human donor with classical Hodgkin lymphoma. The CDR3 region has the DNA TGTGCCAGCAGCTTGCTGGCAGGGGCAACTAATGAAAAACTGTTTTTT. Protein sequence: CASSLLAGATNEKLFF.